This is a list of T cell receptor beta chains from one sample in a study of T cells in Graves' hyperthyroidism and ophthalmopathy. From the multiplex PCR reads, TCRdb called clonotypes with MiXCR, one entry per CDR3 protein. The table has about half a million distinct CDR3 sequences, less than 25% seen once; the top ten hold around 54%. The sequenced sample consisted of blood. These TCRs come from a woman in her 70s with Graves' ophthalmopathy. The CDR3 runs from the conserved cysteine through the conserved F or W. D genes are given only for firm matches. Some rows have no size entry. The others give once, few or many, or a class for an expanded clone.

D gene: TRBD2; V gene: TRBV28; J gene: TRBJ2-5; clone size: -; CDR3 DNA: TGTGCCAGCAAACCTCCCCCTTCTAGCGGGATAATAATGGAGACCCAGTACTTC; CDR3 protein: CASKPPPSSGIIMETQYF
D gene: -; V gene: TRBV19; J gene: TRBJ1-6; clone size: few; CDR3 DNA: TGTGCCACCTCGACGGGTTATAATTCACCCCTCCACTTT; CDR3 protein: CATSTGYNSPLHF
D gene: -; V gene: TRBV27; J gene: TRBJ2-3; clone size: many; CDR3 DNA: TGTGCCAGCAGTCTGGCAGGGTCTACGCAGTATTTT; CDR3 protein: CASSLAGSTQYF
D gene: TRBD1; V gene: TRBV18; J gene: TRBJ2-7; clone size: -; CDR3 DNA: TGTGCCAGCTCACCGCCCGGACAGGGGGCCTACGAGCAGTACTTC; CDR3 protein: CASSPPGQGAYEQYF
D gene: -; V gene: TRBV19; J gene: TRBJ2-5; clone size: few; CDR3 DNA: TGTGCCAGTGGAACCGGGGCCCGGAGTTTGACCCAGTACTTC; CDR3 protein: CASGTGARSLTQYF
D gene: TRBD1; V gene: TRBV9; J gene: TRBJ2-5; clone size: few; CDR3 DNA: TGTGCCAGCGGGAGAGACAGGGGGCTCCAAGAGACCCAGTACTTC; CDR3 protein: CASGRDRGLQETQYF
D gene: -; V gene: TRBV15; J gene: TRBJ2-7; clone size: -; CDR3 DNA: TGTGCCACCAGCAGAGAAGGCAGGGTGGGTGAGCAGTACTTC; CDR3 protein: CATSREGRVGEQYF
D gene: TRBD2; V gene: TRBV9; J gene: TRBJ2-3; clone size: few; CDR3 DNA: TGTGCCAGCAGCGCCCAACTAGCGGGAGTAGCAGATACGCAGTATTTT; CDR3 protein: CASSAQLAGVADTQYF
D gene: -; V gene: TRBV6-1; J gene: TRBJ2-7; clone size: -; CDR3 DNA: TGTGCCAGCAGTGCGCTTGGGGGTACCTACGAGCAGTACTTC; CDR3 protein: CASSALGGTYEQYF
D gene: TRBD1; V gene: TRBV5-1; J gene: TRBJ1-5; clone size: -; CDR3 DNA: TGCGCCAGCAGCCCTACAGGGGGAAAGCAGCCCCAGCATTTT; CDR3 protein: CASSPTGGKQPQHF
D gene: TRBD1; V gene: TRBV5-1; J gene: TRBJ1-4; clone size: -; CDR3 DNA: TGCGCCAGCAGTTCGGGACAGGGTGAAAAACTGTTTTTT; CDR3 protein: CASSSGQGEKLFF
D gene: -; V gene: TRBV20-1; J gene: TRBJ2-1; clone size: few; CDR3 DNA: TGCAGTGCCCCCGGGACTCTCTCCTACAATGAGCAGTTCTTC; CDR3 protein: CSAPGTLSYNEQFF
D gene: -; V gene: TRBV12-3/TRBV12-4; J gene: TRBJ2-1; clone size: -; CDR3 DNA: TGTGCCAGCACCCGGGACTCAAACAATGAGCAGTTCTTC; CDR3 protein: CASTRDSNNEQFF
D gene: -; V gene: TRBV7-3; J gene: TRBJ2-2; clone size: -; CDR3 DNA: TGTGCCAGCCAGGAACAGCGGAACACCGGGGAGCTGTTTTTT; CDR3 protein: CASQEQRNTGELFF
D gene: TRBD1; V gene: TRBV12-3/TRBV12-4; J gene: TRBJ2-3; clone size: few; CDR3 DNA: TGTGCCAGCAGTTTGAGGGACAGAGGGGCAGATACGCAGTATTTT; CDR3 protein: CASSLRDRGADTQYF
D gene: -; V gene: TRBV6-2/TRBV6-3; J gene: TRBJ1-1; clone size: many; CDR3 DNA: TGTGCCAGCAGTTACCAGGGTGGAGGTAACACTGAAGCTTTCTTT; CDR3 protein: CASSYQGGGNTEAFF
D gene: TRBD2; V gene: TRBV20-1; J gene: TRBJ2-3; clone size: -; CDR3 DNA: TGCAGTGCTCCCGGACTAGCGGGAGTTTATGATACGCAGTATTTT; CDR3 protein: CSAPGLAGVYDTQYF
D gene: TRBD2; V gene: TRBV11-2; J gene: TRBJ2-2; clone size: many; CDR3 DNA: TGTGCCAGCAGCCTGACTAGCGGCTACACCGGGGAGCTGTTTTTT; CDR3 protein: CASSLTSGYTGELFF
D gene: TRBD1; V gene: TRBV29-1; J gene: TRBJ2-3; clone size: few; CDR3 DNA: TGCAGCGTGACAGGGTCTAACACAGATACGCAGTATTTT; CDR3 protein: CSVTGSNTDTQYF
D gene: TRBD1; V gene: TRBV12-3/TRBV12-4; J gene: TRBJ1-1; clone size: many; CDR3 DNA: TGTGCCAGCAGCAAGGGACAGACGAACACTGAAGCTTTCTTT; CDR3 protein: CASSKGQTNTEAFF
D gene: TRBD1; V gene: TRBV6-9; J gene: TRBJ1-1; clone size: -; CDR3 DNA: TGTGCCAGCAGTTATTTCTTAGGGGGCGGCACTGAAGCTTTCTTT; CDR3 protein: CASSYFLGGGTEAFF
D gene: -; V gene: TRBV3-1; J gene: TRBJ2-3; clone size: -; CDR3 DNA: TGTGCCAGCAGTCTCCTGGGGGAAGGTACGCAGTATTTT; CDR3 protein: CASSLLGEGTQYF
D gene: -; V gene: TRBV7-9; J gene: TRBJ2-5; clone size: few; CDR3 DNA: TGTGCCAGCAGCTTATACCCCCAAGAGACCCAGTACTTC; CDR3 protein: CASSLYPQETQYF
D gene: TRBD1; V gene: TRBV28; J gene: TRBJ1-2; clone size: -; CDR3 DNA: TGTGCCAGCAGGCCTTACAGGGGTGGCTACACCTTC; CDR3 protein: CASRPYRGGYTF
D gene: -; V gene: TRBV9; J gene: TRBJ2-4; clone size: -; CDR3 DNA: TGTGCCAGCAGCCGTACCTCCAGGGGTGACATTCAGTACTTC; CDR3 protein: CASSRTSRGDIQYF
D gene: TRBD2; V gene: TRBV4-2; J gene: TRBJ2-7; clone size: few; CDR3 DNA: TGTGCCAGCAGCCAAGATAGCGGGAGGGCCTACGAGCAGTACTTC; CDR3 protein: CASSQDSGRAYEQYF
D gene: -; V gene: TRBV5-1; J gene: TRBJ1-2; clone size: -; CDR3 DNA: TGCGCCAGCAGCCCGGCAGGGGTTGGCTACACCTTC; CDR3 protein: CASSPAGVGYTF
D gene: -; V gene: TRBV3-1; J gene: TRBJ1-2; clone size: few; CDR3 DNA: TGTGCCAGCAGCCCAGGCGGGCGCCACTATGGCTACACCTTC; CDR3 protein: CASSPGGRHYGYTF
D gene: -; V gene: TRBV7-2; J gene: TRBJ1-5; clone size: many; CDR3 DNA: TGTGCCAGCAGCTTAGGAACAGGGAACAATCAGCCCCAGCATTTT; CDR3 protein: CASSLGTGNNQPQHF
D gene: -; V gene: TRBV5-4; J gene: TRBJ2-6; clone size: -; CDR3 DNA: TGTGCCAGCAGCCCGGTAGAGGGTTCTGGGGCCAACGTCCTGACTTTC; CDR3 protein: CASSPVEGSGANVLTF
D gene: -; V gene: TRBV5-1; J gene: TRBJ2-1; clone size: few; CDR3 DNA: TGCGCCAGCAGCCTGGATCCCTTCGACTACAATGAGCAGTTCTTC; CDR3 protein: CASSLDPFDYNEQFF
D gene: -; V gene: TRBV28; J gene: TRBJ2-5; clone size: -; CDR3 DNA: TGTGCCAGCAGTTTAGCCAAAACCCAGTACTTC; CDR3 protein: CASSLAKTQYF
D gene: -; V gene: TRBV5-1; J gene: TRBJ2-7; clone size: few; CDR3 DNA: TGCGCCAGCAGCGAGAGGGGAGTGCAGTACTTC; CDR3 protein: CASSERGVQYF
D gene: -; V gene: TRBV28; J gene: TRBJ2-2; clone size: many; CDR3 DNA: TGTGCCAGCAAGGGGCTTCACGAAAACACCGGGGAGCTGTTTTTT; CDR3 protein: CASKGLHENTGELFF
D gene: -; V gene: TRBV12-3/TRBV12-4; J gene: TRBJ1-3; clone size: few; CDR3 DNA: TGTGCCAGCAGCGTTGCCCCCGGCAACTCTGGAAACACCATATATTTT; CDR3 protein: CASSVAPGNSGNTIYF